This T cell receptor beta chain appears in the sequencing data of a study of T cell responses to AZD1222 COVID-19 vaccine. Study outcomes and limitations: Repertoires in all cases were sampled only once the peak T cell response had passed.

Germline values: CDR1 SGHTA, CDR2 FQGNSA. This CDR3 has 14 residues. Trimming took off 1 base at V and 3 bases at J, with 6 bases between the two ends. A word on this clone: Its antigen remains unidentified.

Sequencing used immunoSEQ multiplex PCR; TCRdb keeps in-frame clones, though not all of them. The table has about 180,000 clones, 94% seen once; the top ten hold roughly 1.7%. The receptor comes from an adult who received the AZD1222 COVID-19 vaccine. The chain uses TRBV7-2 and TRBJ2-2; unclear D gene. The sample was peripheral blood, taken 28 days after the second AZD1222 dose. CDR3 coding DNA: TGTGCCAGCAGCTTAGGTGGTTACACCGGGGAGCTGTTTTTT. It codes for CASSLGGYTGELFF. Filled out from reference TRBV7-2 and TRBJ2-2, the complete variable domain reads GAGVSQSPSNKVTEKGKDVELRCDPISGHTALYWYRQSLGQGLEFLIYFQGNSAPDKSGLPSDRFSAERTGGSVSTLTIQRTQQEDSAVYLCASSLGGYTGELFFGEGSRLTVL.